This entry is about one TCR beta chain. The data were taken from a study of blood T cell repertoires in COVID-19. On the study more broadly: The origin of the acute and convalescent COVID-19 samples was the United States, Italy and Spain.

The recovered donors of Cohort 3 showed two negative PCRs, clearance, or symptom resolution. Per the authors' pipeline: Scientists estimated how many nucleated cells there were by amplifying reference gene primers. Sequenced by immunoSEQ multiplex PCR; TCRdb stores in-frame clones only, minus some. The V and J calls and clone size were taken over from that table, and D and trimming were inferred from the DNA. Of about 240,000 clones detected, roughly 90% appear once; the ten largest clones hold 4.1%. The CDR3 length is 12 residues. From germline, CDR1 is SGHRS and CDR2 YFSETQ. V lost 0 bases to trimming and J lost 4 bases, with 4 bases between them.

The TCR originated in a woman aged 30 to 39 who had recovered from COVID-19. The sample was PBMCs or T cells enriched from blood (not recorded which). The chain uses TRBV5-1 and TRBJ1-2; D gene uncertain. CDR3 sequence (DNA): TGCGCCAGCAGCTTGGCAGGCTATGGCTACACCTTC. This gives the protein CASSLAGYGYTF. Full variable domain (remainder filled in from reference TRBV5-1 and TRBJ1-2): KAGVTQTPRYLIKTRGQQVTLSCSPISGHRSVSWYQQTPGQGLQFLFEYFSETQRNKGNFPGRFSGRQFSNSRSEMNVSTLELGDSALYLCASSLAGYGYTFGSGTRLTVV.